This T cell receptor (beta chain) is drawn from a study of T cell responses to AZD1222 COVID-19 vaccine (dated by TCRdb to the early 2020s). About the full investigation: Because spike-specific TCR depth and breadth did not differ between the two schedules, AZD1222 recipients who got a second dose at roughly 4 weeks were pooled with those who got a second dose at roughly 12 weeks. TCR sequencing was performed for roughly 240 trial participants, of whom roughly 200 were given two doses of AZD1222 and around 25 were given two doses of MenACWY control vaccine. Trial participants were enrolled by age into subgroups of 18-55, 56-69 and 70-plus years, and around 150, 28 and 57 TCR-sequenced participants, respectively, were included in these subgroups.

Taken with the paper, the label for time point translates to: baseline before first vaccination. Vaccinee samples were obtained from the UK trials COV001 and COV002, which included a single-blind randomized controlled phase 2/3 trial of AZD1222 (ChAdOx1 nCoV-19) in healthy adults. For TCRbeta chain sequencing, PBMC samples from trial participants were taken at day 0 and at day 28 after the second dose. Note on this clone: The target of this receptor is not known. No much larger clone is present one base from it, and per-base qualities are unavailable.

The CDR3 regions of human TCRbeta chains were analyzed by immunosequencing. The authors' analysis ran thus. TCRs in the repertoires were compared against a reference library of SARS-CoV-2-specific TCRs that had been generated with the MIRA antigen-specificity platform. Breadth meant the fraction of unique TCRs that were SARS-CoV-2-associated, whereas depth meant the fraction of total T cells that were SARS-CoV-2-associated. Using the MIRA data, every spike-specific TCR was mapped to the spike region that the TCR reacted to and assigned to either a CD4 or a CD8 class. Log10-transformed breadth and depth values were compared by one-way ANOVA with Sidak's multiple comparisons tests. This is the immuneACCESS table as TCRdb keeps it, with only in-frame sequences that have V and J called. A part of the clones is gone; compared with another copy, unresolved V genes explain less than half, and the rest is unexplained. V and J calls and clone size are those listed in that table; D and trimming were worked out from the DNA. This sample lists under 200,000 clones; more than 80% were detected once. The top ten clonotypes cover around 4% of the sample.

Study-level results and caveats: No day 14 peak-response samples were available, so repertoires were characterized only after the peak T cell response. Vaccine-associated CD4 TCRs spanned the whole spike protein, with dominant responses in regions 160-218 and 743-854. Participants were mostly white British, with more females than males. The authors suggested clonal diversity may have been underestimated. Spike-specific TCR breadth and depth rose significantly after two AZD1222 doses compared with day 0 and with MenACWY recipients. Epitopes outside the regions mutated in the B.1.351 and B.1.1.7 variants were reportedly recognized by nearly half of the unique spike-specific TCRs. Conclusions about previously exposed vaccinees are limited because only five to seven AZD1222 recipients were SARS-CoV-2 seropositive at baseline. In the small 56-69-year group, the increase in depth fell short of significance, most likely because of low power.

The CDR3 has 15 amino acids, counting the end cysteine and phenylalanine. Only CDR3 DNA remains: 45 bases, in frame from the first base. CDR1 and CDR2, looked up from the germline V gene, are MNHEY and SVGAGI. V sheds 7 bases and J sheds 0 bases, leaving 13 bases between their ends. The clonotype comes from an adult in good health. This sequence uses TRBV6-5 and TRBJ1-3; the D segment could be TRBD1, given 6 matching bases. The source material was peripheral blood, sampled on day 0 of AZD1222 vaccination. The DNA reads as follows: TGTGCCAGCAATACCGGACAGTTCTCTGGAAACACCATATATTTT. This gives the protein CASNTGQFSGNTIYF.